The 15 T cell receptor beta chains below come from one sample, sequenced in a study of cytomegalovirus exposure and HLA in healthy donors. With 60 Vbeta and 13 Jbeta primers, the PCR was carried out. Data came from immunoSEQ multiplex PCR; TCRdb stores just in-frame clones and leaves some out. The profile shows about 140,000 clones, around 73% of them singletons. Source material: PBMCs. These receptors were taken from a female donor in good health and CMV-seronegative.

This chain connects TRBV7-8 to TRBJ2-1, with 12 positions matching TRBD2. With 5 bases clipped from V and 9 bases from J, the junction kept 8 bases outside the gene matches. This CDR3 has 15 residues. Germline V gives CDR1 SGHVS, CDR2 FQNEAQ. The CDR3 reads CASSLSGLAGTEQFF. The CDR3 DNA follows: TGTGCCAGCAGCCTTTCGGGACTAGCGGGTACTGAGCAGTTCTTC.

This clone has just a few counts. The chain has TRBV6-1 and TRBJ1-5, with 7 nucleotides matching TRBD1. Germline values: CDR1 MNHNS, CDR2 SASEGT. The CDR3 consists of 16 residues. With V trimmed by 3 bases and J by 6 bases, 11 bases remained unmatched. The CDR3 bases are TGTGCCAGCAGTGACAGGACAGGCCAGGGTGGTCAGCCCCAGCATTTT. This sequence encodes CASSDRTGQGGQPQHF.

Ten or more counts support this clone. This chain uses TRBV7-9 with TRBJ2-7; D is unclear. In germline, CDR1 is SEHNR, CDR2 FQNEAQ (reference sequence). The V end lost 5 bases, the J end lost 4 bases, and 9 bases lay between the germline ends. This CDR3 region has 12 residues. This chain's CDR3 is CASSPDTYEQYF. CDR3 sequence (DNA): TGTGCCAGCAGCCCCGACACTTACGAGCAGTACTTC.

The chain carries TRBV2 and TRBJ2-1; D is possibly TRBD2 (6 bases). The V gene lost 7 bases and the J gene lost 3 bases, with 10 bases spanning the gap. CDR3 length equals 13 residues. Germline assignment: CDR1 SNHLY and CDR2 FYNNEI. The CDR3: CASTSGSYNEQFF. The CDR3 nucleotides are TGTGCCAGCACATCCGGGAGCTACAATGAGCAGTTCTTC.

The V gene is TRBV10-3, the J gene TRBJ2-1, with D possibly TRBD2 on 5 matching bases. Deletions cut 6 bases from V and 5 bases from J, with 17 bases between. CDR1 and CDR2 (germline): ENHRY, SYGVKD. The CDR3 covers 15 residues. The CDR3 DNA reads TGTGCCATCAGAACGCGGGTTACTTCCAACAATGAGCAGTTCTTC. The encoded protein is CAIRTRVTSNNEQFF.

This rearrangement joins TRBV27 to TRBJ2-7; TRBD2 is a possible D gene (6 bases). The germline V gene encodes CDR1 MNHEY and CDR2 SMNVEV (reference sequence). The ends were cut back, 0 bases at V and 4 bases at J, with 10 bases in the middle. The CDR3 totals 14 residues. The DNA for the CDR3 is TGTGCCAGCAGTTTATCGTGGAGGGGTTACGAGCAGTACTTC. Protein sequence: CASSLSWRGYEQYF.

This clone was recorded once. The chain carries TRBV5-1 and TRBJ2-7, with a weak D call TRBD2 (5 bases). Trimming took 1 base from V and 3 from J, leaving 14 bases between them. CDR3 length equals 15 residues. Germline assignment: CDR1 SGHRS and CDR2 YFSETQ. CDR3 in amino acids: CASSLRETNYYEQYF. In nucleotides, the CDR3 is TGCGCCAGCAGCTTGCGCGAGACTAACTACTACGAGCAGTACTTC.

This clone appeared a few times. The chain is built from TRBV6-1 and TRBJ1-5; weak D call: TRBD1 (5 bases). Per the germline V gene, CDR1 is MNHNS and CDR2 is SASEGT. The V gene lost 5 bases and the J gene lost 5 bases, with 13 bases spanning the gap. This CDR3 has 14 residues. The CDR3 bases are TGTGCCAGCAGTCGGGCAGGGTTGGATCAGCCCCAGCATTTT. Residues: CASSRAGLDQPQHF.

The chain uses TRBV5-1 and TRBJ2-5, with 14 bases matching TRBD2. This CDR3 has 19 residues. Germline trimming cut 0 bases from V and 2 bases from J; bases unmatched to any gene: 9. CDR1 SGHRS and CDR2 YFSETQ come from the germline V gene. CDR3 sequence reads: CASSLVPGLAGVEQETQYF. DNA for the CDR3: TGCGCCAGCAGCTTGGTCCCGGGACTAGCGGGAGTGGAGCAAGAGACCCAGTACTTC.

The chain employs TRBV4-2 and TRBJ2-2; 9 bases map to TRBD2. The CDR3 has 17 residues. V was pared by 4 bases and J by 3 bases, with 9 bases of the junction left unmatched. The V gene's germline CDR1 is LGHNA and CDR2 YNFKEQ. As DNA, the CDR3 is TGTGCCAGCAGCCCTCGGCTCGCGGGAGGGTACACCGGGGAGCTGTTTTTT. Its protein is CASSPRLAGGYTGELFF.

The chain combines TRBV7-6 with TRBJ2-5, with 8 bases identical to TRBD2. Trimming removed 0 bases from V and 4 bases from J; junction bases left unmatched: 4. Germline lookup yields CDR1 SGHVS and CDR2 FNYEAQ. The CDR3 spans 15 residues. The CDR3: CASSLARTSLETQYF. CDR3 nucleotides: TGTGCCAGCAGCTTAGCACGGACTAGCTTAGAGACCCAGTACTTC.

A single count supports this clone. Here the CDR3 DNA reads TGTGCCAGCAGCGTAGGAACCAGGGGGACGGGAAACACCATATATTTT. Translation gives CASSVGTRGTGNTIYF. This chain uses TRBV9 with TRBJ1-3; 7 nucleotides line up with TRBD1. The germline V gene has CDR1 SGDLS and CDR2 YYNGEE. The V segment lost 0 bases and the J segment 4 bases; nucleotides outside the gene matches: 7. The CDR3 length is 16 residues. Supplemented by reference TRBV9 and TRBJ1-3, the full variable domain reads DSGVTQTPKHLITATGQRVTLRCSPRSGDLSVYWYQQSLDQGLQFLIQYYNGEERAKGNILERFSAQQFPDLHSELNLSSLELGDSALYFCASSVGTRGTGNTIYFGEGSWLTVV.

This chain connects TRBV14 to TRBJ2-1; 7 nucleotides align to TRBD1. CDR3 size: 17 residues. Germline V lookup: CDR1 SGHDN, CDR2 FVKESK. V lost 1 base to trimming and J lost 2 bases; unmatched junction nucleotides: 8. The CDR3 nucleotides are TGTGCCAGCAGCCAAGTCGGCTGGCAGGGGGCCTACAATGAGCAGTTCTTC. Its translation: CASSQVGWQGAYNEQFF.

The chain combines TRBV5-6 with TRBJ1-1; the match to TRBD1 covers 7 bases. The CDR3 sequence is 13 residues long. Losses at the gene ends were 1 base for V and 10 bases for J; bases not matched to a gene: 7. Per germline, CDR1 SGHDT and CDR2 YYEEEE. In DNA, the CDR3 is TGTGCCAGCAGCTTGCTACAGGGGAAGGCAGCTTTCTTT. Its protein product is CASSLLQGKAAFF.

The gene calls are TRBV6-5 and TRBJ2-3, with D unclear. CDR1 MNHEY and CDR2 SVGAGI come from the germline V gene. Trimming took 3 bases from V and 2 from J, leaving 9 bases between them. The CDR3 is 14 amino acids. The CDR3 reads CASSYNFVTDTQYF. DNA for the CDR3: TGTGCCAGCAGTTATAATTTTGTCACAGATACGCAGTATTTT.